The sequence of this T cell receptor beta chain was determined in a study of blood T cell repertoires in COVID-19. What the recovered Cohort 3 donors had was two negative PCRs, clearance, or symptom resolution. Authors' processing steps: Estimated nucleated cell counts came from reference gene primer amplification. The repertoire was sequenced with immunoSEQ multiplex PCR; TCRdb's copy has only in-frame clones and lacks some. D and trimming come from the DNA, and the V and J calls and clone size come from that table. The data show about 410,000 clones, with roughly nine tenths seen just once and 1.5% to 2% held by the top ten. The CDR3 runs 16 residues. V was pared by 4 bases and J by 9 bases, with 15 bases of the junction left unmatched. CDR1 is LNHDA, CDR2 SQIVND, per germline (reference sequence).

This chain joins TRBV19 and TRBJ2-1; 7 bases align to TRBD1. The material sequenced was PBMCs or T cells enriched from blood (not recorded which). The source is a woman aged 25 to 39 who had recovered from COVID-19. CDR3 loop: CASSRETGSRTGEQFF. The DNA of the CDR3 is TGTGCCAGTAGTAGGGAGACAGGGTCAAGGACGGGTGAGCAGTTCTTC. Variable domain in full (rest from reference TRBV19 and TRBJ2-1): DGGITQSPKYLFRKEGQNVTLSCEQNLNHDAMYWYRQDPGQGLRLIYYSQIVNDFQKGDIAEGYSVSREKKESFPLTVTSAQKNPTAFYLCASSRETGSRTGEQFFGPGTRLTVL.